The entry below describes one T cell receptor (beta chain). This CDR3 region has 14 residues. Germline V gives CDR1 SGHRS, CDR2 YFSETQ. V shed 0 bases, J shed 5 bases, and the junction held 4 bases outside the gene matches. TCRdb redid the calling of the RT-PCR reads with MiXCR, one entry per CDR3 protein. The table lists about 700,000 distinct CDR3 sequences, approximately 15% of them singletons. V is TRBV5-1 and J is TRBJ1-2; the match to TRBD1 covers 7 bases. Material: memory CD4+ T cells from blood. This receptor was taken from a female donor in good health, serving as a healthy control. CDR3 loop: CASSLGDSPYGYTF. In DNA, the CDR3 is TGCGCCAGCAGCTTGGGGGACAGCCCATATGGCTACACCTTC.